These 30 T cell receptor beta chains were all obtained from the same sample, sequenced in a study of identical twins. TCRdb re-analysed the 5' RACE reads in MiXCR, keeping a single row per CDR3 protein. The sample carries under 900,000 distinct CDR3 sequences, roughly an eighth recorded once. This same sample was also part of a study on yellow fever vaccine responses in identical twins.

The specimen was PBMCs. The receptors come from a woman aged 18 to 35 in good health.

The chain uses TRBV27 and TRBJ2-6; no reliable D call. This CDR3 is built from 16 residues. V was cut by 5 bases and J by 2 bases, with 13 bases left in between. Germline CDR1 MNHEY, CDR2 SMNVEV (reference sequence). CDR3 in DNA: TGTGCCAGCAGTACCTTGACCGTTACTGGGGCCAACGTCCTGACTTTC. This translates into CASSTLTVTGANVLTF.

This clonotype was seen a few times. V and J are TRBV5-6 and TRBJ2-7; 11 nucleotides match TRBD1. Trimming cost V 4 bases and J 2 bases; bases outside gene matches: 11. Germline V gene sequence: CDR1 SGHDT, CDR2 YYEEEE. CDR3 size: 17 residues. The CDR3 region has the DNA TGTGCCAGCAGCGGAGGACAGGGGGCAAGATCCCCCTACGAGCAGTACGTC. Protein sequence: CASSGGQGARSPYEQYV.

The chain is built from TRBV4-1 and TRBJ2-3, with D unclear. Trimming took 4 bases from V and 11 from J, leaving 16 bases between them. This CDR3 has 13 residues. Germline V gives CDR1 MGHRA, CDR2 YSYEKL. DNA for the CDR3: TGCGCCAGCAGCCGAGATACTCCCCGTTGGCAGTATTTT. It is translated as CASSRDTPRWQYF.

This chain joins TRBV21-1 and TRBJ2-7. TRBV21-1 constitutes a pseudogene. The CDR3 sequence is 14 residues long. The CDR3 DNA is TGTGCCAGCAGTCCCCAGGAATCGGGCTACGAGCAGTACTTC. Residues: CASSPQESGYEQYF.

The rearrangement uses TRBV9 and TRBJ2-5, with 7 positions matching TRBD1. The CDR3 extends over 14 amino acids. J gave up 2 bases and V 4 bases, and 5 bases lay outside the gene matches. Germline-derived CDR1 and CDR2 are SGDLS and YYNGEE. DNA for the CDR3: TGTGCCAGCAGCCCCTGGGACAGTCAAGAGACCCAGTACTTC. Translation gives CASSPWDSQETQYF.

In DNA form, the CDR3 reads TGTGCCAGCAGCTTAGAGGGAATTCAAGAGACCCAGTACTTC. Protein sequence: CASSLEGIQETQYF. V usage is TRBV7-9 and J usage is TRBJ2-5; D unclear. Germline V gene data show CDR1 as SEHNR and CDR2 as FQNEAQ (reference sequence). This CDR3 is 14 amino acids long. Between the trimmed V and J ends, which lost 1 base and 2 bases, there was a span of 8 bases. Based on the CDR3 plus reference TRBV7-9 and TRBJ2-5, the full variable domain is DTGVSQNPRHKITKRGQNVTFRCDPISEHNRLYWYRQTLGQGPEFLTYFQNEAQLEKSRLLSDRFSAERPKGSFSTLEIQRTEQGDSAMYLCASSLEGIQETQYFGPGTRLLVL.

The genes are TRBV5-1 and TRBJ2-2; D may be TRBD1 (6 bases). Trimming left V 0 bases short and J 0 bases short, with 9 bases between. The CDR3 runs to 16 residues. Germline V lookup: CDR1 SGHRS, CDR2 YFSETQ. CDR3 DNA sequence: TGCGCCAGCAGCTTGGACAGGGCAACGAACACCGGGGAGCTGTTTTTT. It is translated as CASSLDRATNTGELFF.

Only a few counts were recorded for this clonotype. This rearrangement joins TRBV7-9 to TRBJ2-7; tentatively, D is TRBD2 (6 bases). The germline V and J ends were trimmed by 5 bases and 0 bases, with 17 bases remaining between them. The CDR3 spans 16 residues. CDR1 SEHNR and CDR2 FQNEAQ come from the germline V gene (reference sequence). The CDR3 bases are TGTGCCAGCAGCATCGATGGGGGGAGAAGCTCCTACGAGCAGTACTTC. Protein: CASSIDGGRSSYEQYF.

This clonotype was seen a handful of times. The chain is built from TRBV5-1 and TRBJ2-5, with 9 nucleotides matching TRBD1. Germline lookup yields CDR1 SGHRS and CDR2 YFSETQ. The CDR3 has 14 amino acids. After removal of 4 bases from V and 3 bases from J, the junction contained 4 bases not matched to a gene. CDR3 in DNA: TGCGCCAGCAGCCTACAGGGGGCGGAAGAGACCCAGTACTTC. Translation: CASSLQGAEETQYF. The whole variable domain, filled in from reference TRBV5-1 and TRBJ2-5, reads KAGVTQTPRYLIKTRGQQVTLSCSPISGHRSVSWYQQTPGQGLQFLFEYFSETQRNKGNFPGRFSGRQFSNSRSEMNVSTLELGDSALYLCASSLQGAEETQYFGPGTRLLVL.

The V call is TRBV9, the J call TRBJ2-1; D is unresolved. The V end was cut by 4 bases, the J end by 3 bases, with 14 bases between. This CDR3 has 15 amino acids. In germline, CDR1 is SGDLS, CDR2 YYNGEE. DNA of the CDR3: TGTGCCAGCAGCCCCACTTGGGCTAGCTACAATGAGCAGTTCTTC. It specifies CASSPTWASYNEQFF.

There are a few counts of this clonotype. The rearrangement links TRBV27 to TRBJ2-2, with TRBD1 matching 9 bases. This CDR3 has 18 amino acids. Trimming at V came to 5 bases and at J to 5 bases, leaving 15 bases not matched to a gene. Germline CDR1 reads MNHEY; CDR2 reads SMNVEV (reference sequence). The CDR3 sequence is CASSKISPTGGLTGELFF. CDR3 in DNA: TGTGCCAGCAGTAAAATTTCCCCAACAGGGGGCTTAACCGGGGAGCTGTTTTTT.

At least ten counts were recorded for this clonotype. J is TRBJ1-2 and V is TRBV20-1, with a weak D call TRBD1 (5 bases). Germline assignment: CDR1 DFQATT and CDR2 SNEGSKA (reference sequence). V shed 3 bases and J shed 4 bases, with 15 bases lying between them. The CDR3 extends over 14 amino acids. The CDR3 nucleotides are TGCAGTGCTAGGGCTTCCTCGGGGGGCTATGGCTACACCTTC. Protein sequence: CSARASSGGYGYTF.

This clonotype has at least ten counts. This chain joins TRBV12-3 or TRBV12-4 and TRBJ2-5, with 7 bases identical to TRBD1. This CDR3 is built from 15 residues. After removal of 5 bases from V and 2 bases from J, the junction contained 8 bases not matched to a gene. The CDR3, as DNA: TGTGCCAGCAGTATGAGACAGGGTTGGCAAGAGACCCAGTACTTC. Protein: CASSMRQGWQETQYF.

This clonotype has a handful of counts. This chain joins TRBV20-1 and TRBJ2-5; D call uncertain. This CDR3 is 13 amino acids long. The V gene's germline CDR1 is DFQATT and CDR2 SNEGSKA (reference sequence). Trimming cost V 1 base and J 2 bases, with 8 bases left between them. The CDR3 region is CSARVGKQETQYF. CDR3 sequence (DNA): TGCAGTGCTAGAGTGGGCAAACAAGAGACCCAGTACTTC.

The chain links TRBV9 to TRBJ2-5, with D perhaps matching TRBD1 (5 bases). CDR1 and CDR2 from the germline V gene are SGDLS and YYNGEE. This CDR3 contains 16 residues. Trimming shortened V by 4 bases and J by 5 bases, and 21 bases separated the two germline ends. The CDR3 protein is CASSPMGHPGSETQYF. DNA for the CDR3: TGTGCCAGCAGCCCTATGGGGCACCCTGGTAGCGAGACCCAGTACTTC.

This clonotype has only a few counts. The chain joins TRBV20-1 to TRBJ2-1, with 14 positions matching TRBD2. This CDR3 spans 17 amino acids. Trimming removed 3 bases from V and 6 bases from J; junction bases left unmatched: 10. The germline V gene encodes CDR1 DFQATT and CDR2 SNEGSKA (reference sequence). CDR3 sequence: CSARDLRLAGGPNEQFF. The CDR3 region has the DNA TGCAGTGCTAGGGACCTAAGACTAGCGGGAGGGCCCAATGAGCAGTTCTTC.

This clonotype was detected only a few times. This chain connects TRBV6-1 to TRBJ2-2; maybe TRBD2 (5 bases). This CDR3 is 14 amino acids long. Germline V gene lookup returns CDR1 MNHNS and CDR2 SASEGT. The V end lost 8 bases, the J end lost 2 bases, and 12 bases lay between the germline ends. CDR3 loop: CASGGRVNTGELFF. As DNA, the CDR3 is TGTGCCAGCGGCGGGCGGGTTAACACCGGGGAGCTGTTTTTT.

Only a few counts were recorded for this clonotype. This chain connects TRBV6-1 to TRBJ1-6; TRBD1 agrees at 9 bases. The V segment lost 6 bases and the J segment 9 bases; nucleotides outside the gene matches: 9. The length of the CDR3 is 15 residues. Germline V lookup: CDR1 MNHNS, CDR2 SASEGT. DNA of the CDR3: TGTGCCAGCAGCCCTGAGGGGACAGGGATTTCACCCCTCCACTTT. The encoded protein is CASSPEGTGISPLHF.

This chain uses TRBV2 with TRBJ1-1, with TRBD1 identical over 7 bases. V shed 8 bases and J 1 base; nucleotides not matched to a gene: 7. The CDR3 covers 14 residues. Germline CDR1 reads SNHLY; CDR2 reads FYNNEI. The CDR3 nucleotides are TGTGCCAGCGGCGAAGGGACAGAGAACACTGAAGCTTTCTTT. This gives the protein CASGEGTENTEAFF.

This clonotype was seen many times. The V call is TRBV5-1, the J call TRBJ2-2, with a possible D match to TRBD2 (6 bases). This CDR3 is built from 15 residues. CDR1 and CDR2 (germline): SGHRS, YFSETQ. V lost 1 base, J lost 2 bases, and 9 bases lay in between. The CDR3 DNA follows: TGCGCCAGCAGCTTGAACGGGGGTAACACCGGGGAGCTGTTTTTT. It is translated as CASSLNGGNTGELFF.

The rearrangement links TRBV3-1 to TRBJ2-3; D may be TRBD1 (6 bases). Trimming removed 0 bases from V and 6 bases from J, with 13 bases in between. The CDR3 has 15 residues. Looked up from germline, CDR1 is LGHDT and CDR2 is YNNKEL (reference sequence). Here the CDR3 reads CASSQDTGGQDTQYF. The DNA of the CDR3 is TGTGCCAGCAGCCAAGATACTGGGGGCCAGGATACGCAGTATTTT.

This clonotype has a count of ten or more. This chain's CDR3 is CASSQDRQGRRNEQFF. In DNA, the CDR3 is TGCGCCAGCAGCCAAGATCGACAGGGGAGGAGGAATGAGCAGTTCTTC. V usage is TRBV4-1 and J usage is TRBJ2-1; 8 nucleotides agree with TRBD1. CDR1 is MGHRA, CDR2 YSYEKL, per germline. The ends lost 0 bases at V and 7 bases at J; junction bases unmatched: 8. CDR3 size: 16 residues.

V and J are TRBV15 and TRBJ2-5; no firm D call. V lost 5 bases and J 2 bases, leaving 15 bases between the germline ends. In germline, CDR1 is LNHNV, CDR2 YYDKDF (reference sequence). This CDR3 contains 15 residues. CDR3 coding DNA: TGTGCCACCAGCCCTTCCGGCGGCAGACAAGAGACCCAGTACTTC. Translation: CATSPSGGRQETQYF.

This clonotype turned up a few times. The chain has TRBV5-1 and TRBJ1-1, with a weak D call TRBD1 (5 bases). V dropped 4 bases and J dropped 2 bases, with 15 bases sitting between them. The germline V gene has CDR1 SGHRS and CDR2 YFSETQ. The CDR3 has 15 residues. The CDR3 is CASSIGTVLNTEAFF. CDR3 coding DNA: TGCGCCAGCAGCATCGGGACGGTCCTCAACACTGAAGCTTTCTTT.

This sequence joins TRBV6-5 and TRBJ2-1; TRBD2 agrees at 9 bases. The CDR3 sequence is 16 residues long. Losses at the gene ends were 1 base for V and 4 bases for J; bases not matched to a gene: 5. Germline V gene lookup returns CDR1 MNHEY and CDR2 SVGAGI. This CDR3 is CASSYYGTSTYNEQFF. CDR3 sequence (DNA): TGTGCCAGCAGTTACTATGGGACTAGCACATACAATGAGCAGTTCTTC.

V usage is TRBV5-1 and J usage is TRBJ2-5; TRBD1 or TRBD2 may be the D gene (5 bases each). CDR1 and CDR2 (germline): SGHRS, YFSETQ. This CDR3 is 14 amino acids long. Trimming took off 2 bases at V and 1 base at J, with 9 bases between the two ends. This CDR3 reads CASSFGGIQETQYF. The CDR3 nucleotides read TGCGCCAGCAGCTTTGGGGGAATCCAAGAGACCCAGTACTTC.

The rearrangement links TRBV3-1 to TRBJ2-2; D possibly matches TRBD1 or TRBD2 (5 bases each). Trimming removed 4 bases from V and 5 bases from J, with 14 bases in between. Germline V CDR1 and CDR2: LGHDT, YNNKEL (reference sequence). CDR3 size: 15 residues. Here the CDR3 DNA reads TGTGCCAGCAGCCCCGGGACCATCAGGACCGGGGAGCTGTTTTTT. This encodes CASSPGTIRTGELFF.

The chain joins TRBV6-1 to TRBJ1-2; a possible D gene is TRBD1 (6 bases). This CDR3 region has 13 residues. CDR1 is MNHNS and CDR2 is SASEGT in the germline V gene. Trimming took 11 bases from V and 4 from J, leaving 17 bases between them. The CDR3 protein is CACAPGQFYGYTF. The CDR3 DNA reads TGTGCCTGCGCCCCAGGACAGTTCTATGGCTACACCTTC.

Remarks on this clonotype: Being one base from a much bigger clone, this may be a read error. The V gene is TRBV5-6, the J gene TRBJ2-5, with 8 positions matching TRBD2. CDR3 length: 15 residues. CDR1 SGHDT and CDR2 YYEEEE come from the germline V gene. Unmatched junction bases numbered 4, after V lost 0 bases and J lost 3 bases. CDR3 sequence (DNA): TGTGCCAGCAGCTTGGAACTAGCGGCAGAAGAGACCCAGTACTTC. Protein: CASSLELAAEETQYF.

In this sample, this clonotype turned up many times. CDR3 sequence: CASSPSLGAAGSPLHF. CDR3 in DNA: TGTGCCAGCAGTCCTTCCTTGGGGGCCGCAGGTTCACCCCTCCACTTT. The chain recombines TRBV12-3 or TRBV12-4 with TRBJ1-6; perhaps TRBD1 as D (6 bases). This CDR3 has 16 amino acids. The V end lost 5 bases, the J end lost 9 bases, and 20 bases lay between the germline ends.